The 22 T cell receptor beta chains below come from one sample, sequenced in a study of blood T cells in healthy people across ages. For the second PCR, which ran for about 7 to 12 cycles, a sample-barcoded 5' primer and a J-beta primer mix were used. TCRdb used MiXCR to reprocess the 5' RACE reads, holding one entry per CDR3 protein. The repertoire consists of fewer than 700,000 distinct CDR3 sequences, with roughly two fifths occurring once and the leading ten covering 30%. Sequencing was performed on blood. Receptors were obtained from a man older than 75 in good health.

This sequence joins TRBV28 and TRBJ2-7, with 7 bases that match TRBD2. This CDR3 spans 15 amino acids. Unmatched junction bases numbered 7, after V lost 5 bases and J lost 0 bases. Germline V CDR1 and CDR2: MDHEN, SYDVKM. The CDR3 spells CASSKTGTNSYEQYF. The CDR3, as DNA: TGTGCCAGCAGTAAAACCGGGACTAACTCCTACGAGCAGTACTTC.

DNA for the CDR3: TGTGCCACCTTTTACAGCGGAGCTAACTATGGCTACACCTTC. As protein: CATFYSGANYGYTF. The gene calls are TRBV2 and TRBJ1-2; no firm D call. The CDR3 sequence is 14 residues long. V lost 10 bases and J 0 bases, leaving 15 bases between the germline ends. Germline V gene data show CDR1 as SNHLY and CDR2 as FYNNEI.

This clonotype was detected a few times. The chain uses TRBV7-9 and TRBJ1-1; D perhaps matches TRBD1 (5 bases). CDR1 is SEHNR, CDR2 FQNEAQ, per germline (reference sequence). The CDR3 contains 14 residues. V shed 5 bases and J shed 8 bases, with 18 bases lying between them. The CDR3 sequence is CASSHLAGQPEAFF. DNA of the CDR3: TGTGCCAGCAGCCACCTTGCAGGGCAACCCGAAGCTTTCTTT.

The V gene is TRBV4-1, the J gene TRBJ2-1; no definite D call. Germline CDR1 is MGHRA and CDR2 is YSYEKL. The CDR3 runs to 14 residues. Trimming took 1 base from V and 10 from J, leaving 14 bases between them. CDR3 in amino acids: CASSQGSVGSEQFF. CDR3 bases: TGCGCCAGCAGCCAAGGTTCGGTGGGGTCCGAGCAGTTCTTC.

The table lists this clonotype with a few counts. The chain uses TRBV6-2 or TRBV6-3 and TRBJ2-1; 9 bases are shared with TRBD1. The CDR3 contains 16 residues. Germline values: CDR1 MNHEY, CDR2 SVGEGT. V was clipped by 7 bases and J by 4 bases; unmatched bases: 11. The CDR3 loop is CASTVGTGIDYNEQFF. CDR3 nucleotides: TGTGCCAGCACCGTGGGGACAGGGATAGATTACAATGAGCAGTTCTTC.

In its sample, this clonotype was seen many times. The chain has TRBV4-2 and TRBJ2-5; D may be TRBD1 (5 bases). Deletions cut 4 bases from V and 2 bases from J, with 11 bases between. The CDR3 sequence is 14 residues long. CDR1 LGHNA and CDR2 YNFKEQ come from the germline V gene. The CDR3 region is CASSRPGKQETQYF. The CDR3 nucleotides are TGTGCCAGCAGCCGTCCAGGGAAACAAGAGACCCAGTACTTC.

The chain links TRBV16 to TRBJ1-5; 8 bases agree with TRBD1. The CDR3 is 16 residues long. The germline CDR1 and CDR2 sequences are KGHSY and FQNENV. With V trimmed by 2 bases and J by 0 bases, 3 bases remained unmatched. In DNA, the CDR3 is TGTGCCAGCAGCCAACCAGGGGGCCGTAGCAATCAGCCCCAGCATTTT. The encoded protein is CASSQPGGRSNQPQHF.

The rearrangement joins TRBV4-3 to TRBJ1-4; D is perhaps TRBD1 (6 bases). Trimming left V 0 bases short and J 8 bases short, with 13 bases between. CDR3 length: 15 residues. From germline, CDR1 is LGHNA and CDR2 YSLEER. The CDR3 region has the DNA TGCGCCAGCAGCCAAGATGGGGGGGCGAGGGAAAAACTGTTTTTT. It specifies CASSQDGGAREKLFF.

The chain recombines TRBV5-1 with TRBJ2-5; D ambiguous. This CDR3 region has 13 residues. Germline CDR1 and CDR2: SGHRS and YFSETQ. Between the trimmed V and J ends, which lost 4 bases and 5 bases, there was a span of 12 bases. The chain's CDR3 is CASSADGLETQYF. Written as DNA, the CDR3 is TGCGCCAGCAGCGCGGATGGATTGGAGACCCAGTACTTC.

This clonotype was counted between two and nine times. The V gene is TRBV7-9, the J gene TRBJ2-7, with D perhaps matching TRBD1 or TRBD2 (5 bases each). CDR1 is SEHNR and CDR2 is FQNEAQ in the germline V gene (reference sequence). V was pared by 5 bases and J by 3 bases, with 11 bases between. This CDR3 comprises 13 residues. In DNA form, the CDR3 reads TGTGCCAGCAGCCCCGGGGCCGGCTACGAGCAGTACTTC. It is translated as CASSPGAGYEQYF. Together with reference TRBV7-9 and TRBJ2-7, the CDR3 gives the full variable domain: DTGVSQNPRHKITKRGQNVTFRCDPISEHNRLYWYRQTLGQGPEFLTYFQNEAQLEKSRLLSDRFSAERPKGSFSTLEIQRTEQGDSAMYLCASSPGAGYEQYFGPGTRLTVT.

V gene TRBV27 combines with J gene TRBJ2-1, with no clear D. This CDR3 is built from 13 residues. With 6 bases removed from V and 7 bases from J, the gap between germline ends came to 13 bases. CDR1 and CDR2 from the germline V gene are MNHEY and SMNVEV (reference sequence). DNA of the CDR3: TGTGCCAGCAGACCCTCCCCGTCGAATGAGCAGTTCTTC. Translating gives CASRPSPSNEQFF.

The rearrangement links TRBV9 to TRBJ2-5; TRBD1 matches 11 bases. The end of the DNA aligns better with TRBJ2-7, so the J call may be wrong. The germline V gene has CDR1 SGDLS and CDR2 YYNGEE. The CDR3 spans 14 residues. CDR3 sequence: CASSDGTGGYEQYF. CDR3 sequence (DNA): TGTGCCAGCAGCGACGGGACAGGGGGTTACGAGCAGTACTTC.

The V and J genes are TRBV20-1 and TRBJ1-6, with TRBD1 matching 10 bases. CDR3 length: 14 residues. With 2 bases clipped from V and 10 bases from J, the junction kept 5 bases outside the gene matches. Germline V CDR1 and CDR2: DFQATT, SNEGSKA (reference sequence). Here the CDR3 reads CSARTTGGDSPLHF. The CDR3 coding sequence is TGCAGTGCTAGAACGACAGGGGGCGACTCACCCCTCCACTTT.

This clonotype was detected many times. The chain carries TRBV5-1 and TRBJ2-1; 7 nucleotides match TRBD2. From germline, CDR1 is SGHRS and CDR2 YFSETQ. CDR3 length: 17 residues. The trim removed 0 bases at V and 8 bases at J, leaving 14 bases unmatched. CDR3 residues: CASSLANPTGTKDEQFF. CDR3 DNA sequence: TGCGCCAGCAGCTTGGCCAATCCCACCGGGACTAAGGATGAGCAGTTCTTC.

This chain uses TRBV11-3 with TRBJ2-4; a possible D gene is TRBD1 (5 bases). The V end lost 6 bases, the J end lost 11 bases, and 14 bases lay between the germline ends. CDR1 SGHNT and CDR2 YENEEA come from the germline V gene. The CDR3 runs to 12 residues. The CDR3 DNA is TGTGCCAGCAGTCATGGGGCAGGGCTTCAGTACTTC. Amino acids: CASSHGAGLQYF.

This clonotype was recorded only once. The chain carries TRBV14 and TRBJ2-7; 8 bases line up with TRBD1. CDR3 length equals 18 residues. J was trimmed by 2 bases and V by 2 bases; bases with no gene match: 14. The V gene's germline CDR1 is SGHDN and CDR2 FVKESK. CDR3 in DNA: TGTGCCAGCAGCCAAAAGCGGGTCGGGACAGGCAAGCCCTACGAGCAGTACTTC. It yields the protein CASSQKRVGTGKPYEQYF.

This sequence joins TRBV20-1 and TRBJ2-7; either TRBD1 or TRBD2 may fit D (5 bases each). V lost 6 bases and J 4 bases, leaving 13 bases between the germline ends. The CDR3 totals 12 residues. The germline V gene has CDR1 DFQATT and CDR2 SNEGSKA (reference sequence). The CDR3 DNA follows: TGCAGTGCCAAGGGGACCCCATACGAGCAGTACTTC. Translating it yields CSAKGTPYEQYF.

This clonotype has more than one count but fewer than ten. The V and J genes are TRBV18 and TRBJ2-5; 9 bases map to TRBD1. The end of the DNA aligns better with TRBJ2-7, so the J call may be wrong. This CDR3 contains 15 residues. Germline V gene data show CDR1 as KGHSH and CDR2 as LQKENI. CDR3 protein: CASSPGGQGKNEQYF. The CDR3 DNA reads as TGTGCCAGCTCACCTGGTGGACAGGGGAAGAACGAGCAGTACTTC.

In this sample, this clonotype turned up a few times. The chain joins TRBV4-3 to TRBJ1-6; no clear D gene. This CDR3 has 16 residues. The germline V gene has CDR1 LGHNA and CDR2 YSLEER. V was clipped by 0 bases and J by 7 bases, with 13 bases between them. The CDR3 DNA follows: TGCGCCAGCAGCCAAGATCCCGCCCGGGGAAATTCACCCCTCCACTTT. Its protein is CASSQDPARGNSPLHF.

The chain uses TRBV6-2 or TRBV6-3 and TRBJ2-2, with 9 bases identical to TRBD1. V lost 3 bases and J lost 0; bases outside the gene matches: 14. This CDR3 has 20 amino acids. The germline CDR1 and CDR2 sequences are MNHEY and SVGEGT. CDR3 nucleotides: TGTGCCAGCAGTTATTGGACAGGGGAAGGTCGAGTGCCGAACACCGGGGAGCTGTTTTTT. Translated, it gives CASSYWTGEGRVPNTGELFF.

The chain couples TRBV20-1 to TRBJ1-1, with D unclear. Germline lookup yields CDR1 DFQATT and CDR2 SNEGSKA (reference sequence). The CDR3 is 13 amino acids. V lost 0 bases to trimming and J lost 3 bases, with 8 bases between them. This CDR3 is CSARDREYTEAFF. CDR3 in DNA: TGCAGTGCTAGAGATAGGGAATACACTGAAGCTTTCTTT.

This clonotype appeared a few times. The DNA of the CDR3 is TGTGCCACCAGTGACCCCCAGGGGGCCACAGATACGCAGTATTTT. Translating it yields CATSDPQGATDTQYF. The genes are TRBV24-1 and TRBJ2-3; 8 bases align to TRBD1. After removal of 4 bases from V and 2 bases from J, the junction contained 4 bases not matched to a gene. CDR1 is KGHDR, CDR2 SFDVKD, per germline. The CDR3 spans 15 residues.